Listed below are T cell receptor beta chains from one sample, sequenced in a study of blood T cell repertoires in COVID-19. The table came from immunoSEQ multiplex PCR; TCRdb's copy has only in-frame clones and leaves some out. The profile shows around 150,000 clones, roughly four fifths of them singletons. Material: PBMCs or T cells enriched from blood (not recorded which). Receptors originate from a woman aged 45 to 65 with acute COVID-19. CDR3s include the opening cysteine and the closing phenylalanine or tryptophan. The D gene is left open where the match is weak. Only part of the rows carry a size: once, few, many, or a class if the clone is expanded.

TRBD1	NA	TRBV5-4	TRBJ2-7	TGTGCCAGCAGCCTCGACAGGGATTTGGGCGAGCAGTACTTC	CASSLDRDLGEQYF
NA	NA	TRBV3-1/TRBV3-2	TRBJ2-5	TGTGCCAGCAGCACCCACGCACAGGGTACGAAAGAGACCCAGTACTTC	CASSTHAQGTKETQYF
NA	NA	TRBV5-1	TRBJ1-3	TGCGCCAGCAGCTTGGCCCCAACAGGGGGAAACACCATATATTTT	CASSLAPTGGNTIYF
NA	once	TRBV29-1	TRBJ2-5	TGCAGCGTTGAGGCCATCCAAGAGACCCAGTACTTC	CSVEAIQETQYF
NA	NA	TRBV7-7	TRBJ1-1	TGTGCTAGCAGCGACCATGGCAAGGAGGGCACTGAAGCTTTCTTT	CASSDHGKEGTEAFF
NA	once	TRBV3-1/TRBV3-2	TRBJ1-1	TGTGCCAGCAGCCAAGCTTTTAGGACTCGAGCTTTCTTT	CASSQAFRTRAFF
TRBD2	NA	TRBV11-3	TRBJ2-2	TGTGCCAGGAAATATTTACGCTGGGCTAGCGGGACGAACACCGGGGAGCTGTTTTTT	CARKYLRWASGTNTGELFF
NA	NA	TRBV5-4	TRBJ2-1	TGTGCCAGCAGCTACTTCTACAATGAGCAGTTCTTC	CASSYFYNEQFF
TRBD2	NA	TRBV10-3	TRBJ2-1	TGTGCCATCAGTGAGTCATTAGGGACTAGCGGGACGGGCAATGAGCAGTTCTTC	CAISESLGTSGTGNEQFF
TRBD2	NA	TRBV2	TRBJ2-3	TGTGCCAGCAAGCGGGAGAGTGCAGATACGCAGTATTTT	CASKRESADTQYF
TRBD1	few	TRBV5-1	TRBJ1-2	TGCGCCAGCAGCCCAGGACAGGGTGAGGGCTACACCTTC	CASSPGQGEGYTF
TRBD1	NA	TRBV7-2	TRBJ1-2	TGTGCCAGCAGCTCGGGGACAGGGAGTAGAGGCTACACCTTC	CASSSGTGSRGYTF
TRBD2	NA	TRBV3-1/TRBV3-2	TRBJ2-5	TGTGCCAGCAGCCAAGGACTAGCGGGAGTGCGGGAGACCCAGTACTTC	CASSQGLAGVRETQYF
TRBD1	NA	TRBV27	TRBJ1-6	TGTGCCAGCAGTTTTCAGACAGGGGGTTTCAATAATTCACCCCTCCACTTT	CASSFQTGGFNNSPLHF
NA	once	TRBV14	TRBJ2-7	TGTGCCAGCACCCGTTTTGCTAGCGCCCGTGAGCAGTACTTC	CASTRFASAREQYF
TRBD1	NA	TRBV27	TRBJ1-2	TGTGCCAGCAGTGGGACAGGGGGCGCCTATGGCTACACCTTC	CASSGTGGAYGYTF
NA	NA	TRBV9	TRBJ1-4	TGTGCCAGCAGCCCCTCCGGGCGGGCAGGTAATGAAAAACTGTTTTTT	CASSPSGRAGNEKLFF
NA	NA	TRBV11-2	TRBJ2-7	TGTGCCAGCAGCCCCGCCGGGACATGGGGCTCCTACGAGCAGTACTTC	CASSPAGTWGSYEQYF
NA	NA	TRBV11-3	TRBJ2-5	TGTGCCAGCAGCTTCCCCTTGGACATCGCGGAGACCCAGTACTTC	CASSFPLDIAETQYF
TRBD2	NA	TRBV3-1/TRBV3-2	TRBJ2-1	TGTGCCAGCAGCAGACGACTAGCGGGAGGGACGGGTCGCTACAATGAGCAGTTCTTC	CASSRRLAGGTGRYNEQFF
NA	NA	TRBV14	TRBJ2-7	TGTGCCAGCAGCCAAGGTCCGGGCGAGCAGTACTTC	CASSQGPGEQYF
TRBD2	once	TRBV27	TRBJ2-1	TGTGCCAGCGGCCTAGCGGGAGGGCCGGGTGAGCAGTTCTTC	CASGLAGGPGEQFF
TRBD1	NA	TRBV2	TRBJ2-7	TGTGCCAGCAGTGAGGGGACAGGGGGCGAGCAGTACTTC	CASSEGTGGEQYF
NA	NA	TRBV10-3	TRBJ1-2	TGTGCCATCAGTGAGTCCTCTAGCTACACCTTC	CAISESSSYTF
NA	once	TRBV2	TRBJ1-5	TGTGCCAGCAGTGAACTAGGGGGCAATCAGCCCCAGCATTTT	CASSELGGNQPQHF
NA	few	TRBV10-3	TRBJ2-5	TGTGCCATCAGTAGTCCGGGAAACCAAGAGACCCAGTACTTC	CAISSPGNQETQYF
TRBD1	NA	TRBV5-6	TRBJ2-3	TGTGCCAGCAGCTTGGGGACAGGGTTCTTCACAGATACGCAGTATTTT	CASSLGTGFFTDTQYF
TRBD2	NA	TRBV12-3/TRBV12-4	TRBJ2-7	TGTGCCAGCAGTCTAGCGGGAGCCTACGAGCAGTACTTC	CASSLAGAYEQYF
NA	NA	TRBV19	TRBJ1-2	TGTGCCAGTAGTGTACAGATTAACTATGGCTACACCTTC	CASSVQINYGYTF